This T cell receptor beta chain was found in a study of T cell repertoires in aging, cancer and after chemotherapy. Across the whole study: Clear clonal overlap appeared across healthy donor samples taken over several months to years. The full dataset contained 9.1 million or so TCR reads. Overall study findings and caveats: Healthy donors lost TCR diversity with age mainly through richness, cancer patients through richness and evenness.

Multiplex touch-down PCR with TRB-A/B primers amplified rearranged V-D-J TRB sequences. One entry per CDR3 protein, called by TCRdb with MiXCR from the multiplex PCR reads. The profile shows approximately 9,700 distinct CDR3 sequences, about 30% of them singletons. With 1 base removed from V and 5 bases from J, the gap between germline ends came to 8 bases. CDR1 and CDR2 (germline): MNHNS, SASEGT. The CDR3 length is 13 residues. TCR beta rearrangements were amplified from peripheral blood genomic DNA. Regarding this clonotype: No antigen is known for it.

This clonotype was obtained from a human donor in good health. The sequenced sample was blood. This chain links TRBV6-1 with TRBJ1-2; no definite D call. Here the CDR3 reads CASSEGPRYGYTF. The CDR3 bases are TGTGCCAGCAGTGAAGGACCCCGATATGGCTACACCTTC.